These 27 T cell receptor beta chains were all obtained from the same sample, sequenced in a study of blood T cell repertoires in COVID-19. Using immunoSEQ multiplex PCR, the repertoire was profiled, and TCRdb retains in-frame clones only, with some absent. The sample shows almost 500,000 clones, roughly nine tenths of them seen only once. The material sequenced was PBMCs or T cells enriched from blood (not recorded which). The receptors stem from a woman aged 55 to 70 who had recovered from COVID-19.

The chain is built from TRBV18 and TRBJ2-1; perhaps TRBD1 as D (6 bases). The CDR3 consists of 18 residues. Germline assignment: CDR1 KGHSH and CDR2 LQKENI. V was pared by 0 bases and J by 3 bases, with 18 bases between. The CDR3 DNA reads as TGTGCCAGCTCACCACCGGGCGGCAGGGGATGGGGCTACAATGAGCAGTTCTTC. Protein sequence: CASSPPGGRGWGYNEQFF. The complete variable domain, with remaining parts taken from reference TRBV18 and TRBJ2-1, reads NAGVMQNPRHLVRRRGQEARLRCSPMKGHSHVYWYRQLPEEGLKFMVYLQKENIIDESGMPKERFSAEFPKEGPSILRIQQVVRGDSAAYFCASSPPGGRGWGYNEQFFGPGTRLTVL.

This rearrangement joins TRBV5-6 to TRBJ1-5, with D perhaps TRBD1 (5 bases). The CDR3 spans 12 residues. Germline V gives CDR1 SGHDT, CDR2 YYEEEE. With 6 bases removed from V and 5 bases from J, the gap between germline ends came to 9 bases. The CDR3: CASNWGDQPQHF. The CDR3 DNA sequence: TGTGCCAGCAATTGGGGCGATCAGCCCCAGCATTTT.

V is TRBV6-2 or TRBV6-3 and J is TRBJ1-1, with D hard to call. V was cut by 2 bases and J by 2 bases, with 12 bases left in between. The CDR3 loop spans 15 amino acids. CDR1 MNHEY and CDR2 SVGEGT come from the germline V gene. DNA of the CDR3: TGTGCCAGCAGTTACGGTCCAGGTATTAACACTGAAGCTTTCTTT. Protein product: CASSYGPGINTEAFF.

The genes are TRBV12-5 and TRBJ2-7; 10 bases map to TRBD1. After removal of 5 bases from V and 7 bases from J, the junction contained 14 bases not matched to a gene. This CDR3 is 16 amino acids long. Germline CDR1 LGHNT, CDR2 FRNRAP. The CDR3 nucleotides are TGTGCTAGTGGTCCCCGCCCCGGGACAGGGGTCGGTGAGCAGTACTTC. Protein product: CASGPRPGTGVGEQYF.

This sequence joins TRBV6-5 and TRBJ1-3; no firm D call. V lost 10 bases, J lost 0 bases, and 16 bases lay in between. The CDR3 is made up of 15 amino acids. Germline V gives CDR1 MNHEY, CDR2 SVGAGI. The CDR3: CATSRSHDSGNTIYF. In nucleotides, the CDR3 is TGTGCCACCTCGCGGAGTCACGACTCTGGAAACACCATATATTTT.

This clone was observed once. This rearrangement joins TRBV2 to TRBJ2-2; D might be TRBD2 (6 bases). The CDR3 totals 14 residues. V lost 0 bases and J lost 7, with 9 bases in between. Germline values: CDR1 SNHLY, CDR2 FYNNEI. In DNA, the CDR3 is TGTGCCAGCAGTGAAGCGCTGGGAGGCGGGGAGCTGTTTTTT. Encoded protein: CASSEALGGGELFF.

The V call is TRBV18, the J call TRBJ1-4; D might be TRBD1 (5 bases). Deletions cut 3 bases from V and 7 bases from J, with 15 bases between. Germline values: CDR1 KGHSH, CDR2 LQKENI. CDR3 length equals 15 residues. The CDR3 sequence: CASSPLRGSGEKLFF. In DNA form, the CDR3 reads TGTGCCAGCTCACCCCTACGGGGGTCGGGTGAAAAACTGTTTTTT.

CDR3 loop: CASSHGVAGTDTQYF. The CDR3 bases are TGTGCCAGCAGCCACGGGGTAGCCGGGACAGATACGCAGTATTTT. The chain recombines TRBV3-1 (or the pseudogene TRBV3-2) with TRBJ2-3, with TRBD2 as a possible D gene (5 bases). The CDR3 consists of 15 residues. Trimming shortened V by 3 bases and J by 3 bases, and 13 bases separated the two germline ends. From germline, CDR1 is LGHDT and CDR2 YNNKEL (reference sequence).

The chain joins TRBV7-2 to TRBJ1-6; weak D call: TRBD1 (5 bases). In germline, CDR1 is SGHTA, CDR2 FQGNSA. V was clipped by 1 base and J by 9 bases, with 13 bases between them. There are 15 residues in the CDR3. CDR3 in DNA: TGTGCCAGCAGCTTAGATCGGGGGATTCTTTCACCCCTCCACTTT. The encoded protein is CASSLDRGILSPLHF.

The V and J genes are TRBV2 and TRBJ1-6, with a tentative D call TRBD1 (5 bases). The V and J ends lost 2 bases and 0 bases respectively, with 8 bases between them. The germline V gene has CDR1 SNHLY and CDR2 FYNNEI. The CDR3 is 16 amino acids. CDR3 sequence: CASSEPTASYNSPLHF. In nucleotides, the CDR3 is TGTGCCAGCAGTGAACCGACAGCCTCCTATAATTCACCCCTCCACTTT. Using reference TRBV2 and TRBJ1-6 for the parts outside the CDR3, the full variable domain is EPEVTQTPSHQVTQMGQEVILRCVPISNHLYFYWYRQILGQKVEFLVSFYNNEISEKSEIFDDQFSVERPDGSNFTLKIRSTKLEDSAMYFCASSEPTASYNSPLHFGNGTRLTVT.

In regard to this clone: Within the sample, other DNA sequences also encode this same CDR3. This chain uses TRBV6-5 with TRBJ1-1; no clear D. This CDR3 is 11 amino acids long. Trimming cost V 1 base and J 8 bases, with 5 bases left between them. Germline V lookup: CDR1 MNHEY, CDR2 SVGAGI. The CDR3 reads CASSYLTEAFF. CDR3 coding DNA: TGTGCCAGCAGTTACTTGACAGAAGCTTTCTTT.

The DNA for the CDR3 is TGCGCCAGCAGCCTACGGACAGGACAGAGTTCACCCCTCCACTTT. Its protein product is CASSLRTGQSSPLHF. This chain links TRBV4-1 with TRBJ1-6; 7 bases agree with TRBD1. J gave up 9 bases and V 4 bases, and 9 bases lay outside the gene matches. CDR1 and CDR2 from the germline V gene are MGHRA and YSYEKL. This CDR3 has 15 amino acids.

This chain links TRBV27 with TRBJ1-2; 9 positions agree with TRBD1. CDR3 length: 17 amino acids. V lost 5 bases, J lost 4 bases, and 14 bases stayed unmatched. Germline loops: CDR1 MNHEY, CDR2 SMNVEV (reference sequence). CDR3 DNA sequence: TGTGCCAGCAGTCCTCTGTTACAGGGGGCCGAGGTCTATGGCTACACCTTC. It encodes CASSPLLQGAEVYGYTF.

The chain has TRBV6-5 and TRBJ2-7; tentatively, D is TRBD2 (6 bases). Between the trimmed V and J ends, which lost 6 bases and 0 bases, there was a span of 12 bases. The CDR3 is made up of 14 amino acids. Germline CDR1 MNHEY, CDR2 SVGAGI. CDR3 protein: CASSPSGSSYEQYF. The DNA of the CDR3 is TGTGCCAGCAGCCCCTCCGGGAGCTCCTACGAGCAGTACTTC.

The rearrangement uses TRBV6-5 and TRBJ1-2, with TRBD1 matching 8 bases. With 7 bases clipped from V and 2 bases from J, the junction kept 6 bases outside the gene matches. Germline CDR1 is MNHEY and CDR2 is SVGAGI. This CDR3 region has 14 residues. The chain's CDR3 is CASKNQGANYGYTF. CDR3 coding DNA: TGTGCCAGCAAGAACCAGGGGGCCAACTATGGCTACACCTTC.

The CDR3 DNA follows: TGTGCCACCGGGATACCATCTTCACAGGGGGCGTATGGCTACACCTTC. This gives the protein CATGIPSSQGAYGYTF. The chain recombines TRBV15 with TRBJ1-2, with 9 bases matching TRBD1. J lost 5 bases, V lost 8 bases, and 15 bases had no gene match. CDR3 size: 16 residues. CDR1 is LNHNV, CDR2 YYDKDF, per germline (reference sequence).

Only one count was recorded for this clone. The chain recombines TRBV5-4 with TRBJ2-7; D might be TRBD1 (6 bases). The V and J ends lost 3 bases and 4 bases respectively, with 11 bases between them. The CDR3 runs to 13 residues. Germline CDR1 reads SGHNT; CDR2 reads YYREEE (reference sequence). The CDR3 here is CASSSKDSYEQYV. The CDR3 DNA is TGTGCCAGCAGCTCAAAGGACAGTTACGAGCAGTACGTC.

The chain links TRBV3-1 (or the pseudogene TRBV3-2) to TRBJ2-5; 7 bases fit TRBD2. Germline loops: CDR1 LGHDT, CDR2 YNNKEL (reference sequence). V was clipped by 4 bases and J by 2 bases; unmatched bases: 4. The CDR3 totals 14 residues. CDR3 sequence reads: CASSRLASQETQYF. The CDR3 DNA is TGTGCCAGCAGCCGACTAGCTTCTCAAGAGACCCAGTACTTC.

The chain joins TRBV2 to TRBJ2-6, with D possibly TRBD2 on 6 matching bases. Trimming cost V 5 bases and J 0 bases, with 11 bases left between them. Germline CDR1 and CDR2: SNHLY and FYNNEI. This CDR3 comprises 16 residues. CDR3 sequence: CASSPTSSSGANVLTF. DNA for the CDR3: TGTGCCAGCAGTCCGACTAGTTCCTCTGGGGCCAACGTCCTGACTTTC.

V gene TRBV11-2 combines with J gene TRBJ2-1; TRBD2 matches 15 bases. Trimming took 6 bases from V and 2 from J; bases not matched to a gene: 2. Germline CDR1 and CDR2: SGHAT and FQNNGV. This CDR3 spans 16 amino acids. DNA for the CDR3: TGTGCCAGCAGGCGGACTAGCGGGGGGGCCTACAATGAGCAGTTCTTC. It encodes CASRRTSGGAYNEQFF.

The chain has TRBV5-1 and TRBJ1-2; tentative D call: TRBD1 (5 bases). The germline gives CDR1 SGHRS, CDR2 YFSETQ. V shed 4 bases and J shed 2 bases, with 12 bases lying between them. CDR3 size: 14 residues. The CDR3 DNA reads TGCGCCAGCAGCCCCGGGGGGGAGAACTATGGCTACACCTTC. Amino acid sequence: CASSPGGENYGYTF. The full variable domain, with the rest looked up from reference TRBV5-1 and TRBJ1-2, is KAGVTQTPRYLIKTRGQQVTLSCSPISGHRSVSWYQQTPGQGLQFLFEYFSETQRNKGNFPGRFSGRQFSNSRSEMNVSTLELGDSALYLCASSPGGENYGYTFGSGTRLTVV.

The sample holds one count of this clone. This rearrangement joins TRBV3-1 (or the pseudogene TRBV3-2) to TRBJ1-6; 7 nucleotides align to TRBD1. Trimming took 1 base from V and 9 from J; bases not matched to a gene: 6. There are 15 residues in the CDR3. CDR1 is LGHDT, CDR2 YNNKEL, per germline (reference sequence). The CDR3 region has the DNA TGTGCCAGCAGCCAAGTGGAGGGGGCGCGTTCACCCCTCCACTTT. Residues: CASSQVEGARSPLHF.

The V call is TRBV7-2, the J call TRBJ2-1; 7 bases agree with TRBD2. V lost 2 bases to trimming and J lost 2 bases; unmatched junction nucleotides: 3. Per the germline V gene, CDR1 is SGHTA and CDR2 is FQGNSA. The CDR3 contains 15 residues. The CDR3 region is CASSLMSGAYNEQFF. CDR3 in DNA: TGTGCCAGCAGCTTAATGAGCGGGGCCTACAATGAGCAGTTCTTC.

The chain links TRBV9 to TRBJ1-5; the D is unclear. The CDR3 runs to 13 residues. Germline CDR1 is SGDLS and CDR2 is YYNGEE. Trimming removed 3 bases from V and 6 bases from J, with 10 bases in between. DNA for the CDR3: TGTGCCAGCAGCGCCGGCGAGGGTCAGCCCCAGCATTTT. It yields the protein CASSAGEGQPQHF.

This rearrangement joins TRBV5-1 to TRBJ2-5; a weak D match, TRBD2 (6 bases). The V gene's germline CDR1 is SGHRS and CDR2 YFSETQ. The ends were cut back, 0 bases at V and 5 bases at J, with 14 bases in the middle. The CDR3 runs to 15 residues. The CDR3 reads CASSLATSSGETQYF. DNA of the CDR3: TGCGCCAGCAGCTTGGCGACTTCCAGCGGGGAGACCCAGTACTTC.

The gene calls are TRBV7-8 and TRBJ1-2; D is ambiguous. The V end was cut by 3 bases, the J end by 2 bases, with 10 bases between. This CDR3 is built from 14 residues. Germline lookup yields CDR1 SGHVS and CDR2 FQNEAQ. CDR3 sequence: CASSFFPENYGYTF. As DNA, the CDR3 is TGTGCCAGCAGCTTTTTCCCCGAGAACTATGGCTACACCTTC.

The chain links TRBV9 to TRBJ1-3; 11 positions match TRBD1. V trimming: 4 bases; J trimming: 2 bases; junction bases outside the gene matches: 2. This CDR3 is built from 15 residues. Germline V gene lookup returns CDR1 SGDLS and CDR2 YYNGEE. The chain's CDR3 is CASSQGQGAGNTIYF. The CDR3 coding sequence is TGTGCCAGCAGCCAGGGACAGGGGGCTGGAAACACCATATATTTT. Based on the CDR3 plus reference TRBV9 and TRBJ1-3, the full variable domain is DSGVTQTPKHLITATGQRVTLRCSPRSGDLSVYWYQQSLDQGLQFLIQYYNGEERAKGNILERFSAQQFPDLHSELNLSSLELGDSALYFCASSQGQGAGNTIYFGEGSWLTVV.